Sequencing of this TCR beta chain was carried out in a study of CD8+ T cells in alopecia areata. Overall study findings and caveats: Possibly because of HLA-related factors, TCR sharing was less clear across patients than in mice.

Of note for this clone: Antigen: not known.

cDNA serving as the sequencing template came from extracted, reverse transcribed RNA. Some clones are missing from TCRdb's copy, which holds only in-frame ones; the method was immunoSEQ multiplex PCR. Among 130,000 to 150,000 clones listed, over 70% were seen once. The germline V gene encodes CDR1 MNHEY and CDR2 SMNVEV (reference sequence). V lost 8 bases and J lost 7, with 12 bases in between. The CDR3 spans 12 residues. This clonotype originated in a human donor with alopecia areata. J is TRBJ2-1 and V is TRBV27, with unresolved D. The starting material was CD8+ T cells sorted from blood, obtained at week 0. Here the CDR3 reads CASATSRNEQFF. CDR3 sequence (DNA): TGTGCCAGCGCCACGTCTAGGAATGAGCAGTTCTTC.